A selection of T cell receptor beta chains follows, all from one sample in a study of shared clonotypes between healthy human individuals. Only in-frame clones appear in the TCRdb table, and some are missing; sequencing was by immunoSEQ multiplex PCR. The sample shows about 980,000 clones, approximately 76% of them seen only once. The sequenced sample consisted of memory CD4+ T cells sorted from blood. The receptor set was obtained from a man between 18 and 29 years old in good health. Each CDR3 is given with its conserved first and last residue. D genes are given only for firm matches. The size field is filled for only some rows; it gives once, few, many or a size class.

TRBD1 TRBJ1-5 TRBV28 - CAGGTGGAFNQPQHF TGTGCCGGGGGGACAGGGGGCGCGTTCAATCAGCCCCAGCATTTT
- TRBJ2-3 TRBV30 - CAWMAGSTDTQYF TGTGCCTGGATGGCGGGATCCACAGATACGCAGTATTTT
TRBD2 TRBJ2-3 TRBV5-6 - CASSLGLAADTQYF TGTGCCAGCAGCTTGGGACTAGCAGCAGATACGCAGTATTTT
- TRBJ2-2 TRBV10-3 - CATQRGESAGELFF TGTGCCACGCAGCGAGGGGAGAGCGCCGGGGAGCTGTTTTTT
- TRBJ2-3 TRBV4-1 - CASSQGSSDRADTQYF TGCGCCAGCAGCCAAGGCTCTAGCGATAGGGCAGATACGCAGTATTTT
- TRBJ1-3 TRBV9 - CASSVVPVSSGNTIYF TGTGCCAGCAGCGTAGTGCCAGTCTCCTCTGGAAACACCATATATTTT
- TRBJ2-3 TRBV4-1 - CASSQGVYSQNTDTQYF TGCGCCAGCAGCCAAGGGGTATACTCACAGAACACAGATACGCAGTATTTT
TRBD2 TRBJ2-1 TRBV7-2 - CASSTSGSSYNEQFF TGTGCCAGCAGCACCAGCGGGAGCTCCTACAATGAGCAGTTCTTC
- TRBJ2-7 TRBV28 few CASSLTNEQYF TGTGCCAGCAGTTTGACGAACGAGCAGTACTTC
- TRBJ1-1 TRBV5-6 - CASTPDVGREGTEAFF TGTGCCAGCACCCCCGATGTTGGCCGTGAGGGCACTGAAGCTTTCTTT
- TRBJ2-7 TRBV5-4 - CASSPPGASGYEQYF TGTGCCAGCAGCCCGCCGGGGGCTAGCGGTTACGAGCAGTACTTC
- TRBJ1-5 TRBV6-5 - CASSSSGVNQPQHF TGTGCCAGCAGTTCCTCGGGAGTCAATCAGCCCCAGCATTTT
- TRBJ2-3 TRBV7-2 - CASSLVQGGTDTQYF TGTGCCAGCAGCTTAGTACAGGGAGGCACAGATACGCAGTATTTT
TRBD2 TRBJ2-5 TRBV19 - CASSMTGGNQETQYF TGTGCCAGTAGTATGACGGGAGGGAACCAAGAGACCCAGTACTTC
- TRBJ1-6 TRBV10-3 - CAISLDPGSSPLHF TGTGCCATCAGTTTAGACCCAGGATCTTCACCCCTCCACTTT
TRBD2 TRBJ2-3 TRBV29-1 - CINWGGLAGVAKDTQYF TGCATCAACTGGGGAGGGCTAGCGGGAGTCGCTAAAGATACGCAGTATTTT
- TRBJ1-4 TRBV25-1 few CASSAGVSNEKLFF TGTGCCAGCAGTGCGGGGGTGTCTAATGAAAAACTGTTTTTT
- TRBJ2-2 TRBV14 medium-sized CASSQWRTGELFF TGTGCCAGCAGCCAATGGCGGACCGGGGAGCTGTTTTTT
- TRBJ1-2 TRBV5-6 - CASSPGDYGYTF TGTGCCAGCAGCCCGGGCGACTATGGCTACACCTTC
- TRBJ2-2 TRBV11-3 - CASSLMNTGELFF TGTGCCAGCAGCCTTATGAACACCGGGGAGCTGTTTTTT
- TRBJ2-7 TRBV29-1 once CSAQIASSYEQYF TGCAGCGCACAGATTGCATCCTCCTACGAGCAGTACTTC
TRBD1 TRBJ1-6 TRBV11-2 few CASSQDRDWSPLHF TGTGCCAGCAGCCAGGACAGGGATTGGTCACCCCTCCACTTT
- TRBJ2-5 TRBV4-1 - CASSHRRRGLQETQYF TGCGCCAGCAGCCATAGACGACGGGGATTACAAGAGACCCAGTACTTC
- TRBJ2-1 TRBV10-3 - CAISEIGNTYNEQFF TGTGCCATCAGTGAAATAGGCAACACATACAATGAGCAGTTCTTC
TRBD1 TRBJ1-2 TRBV28 many CASSMTGRGYTF TGTGCCAGCAGTATGACAGGGAGAGGCTACACCTTC
- TRBJ2-5 TRBV7-9 - CASSPLSVRETQYF TGTGCCAGCAGCCCCCTATCAGTTAGGGAGACCCAGTACTTC
- TRBJ1-1 TRBV13 - CASSSAGGRNTEAFF TGTGCCAGCAGCTCCGCGGGGGGGAGGAACACTGAAGCTTTCTTT
- TRBJ2-7 TRBV19 - CASSTQTGKGEQYF TGTGCCAGTAGTACCCAGACGGGTAAAGGCGAGCAGTACTTC
- TRBJ1-3 TRBV10-1 - CASSESGGLGNTIYF TGCGCCAGCAGTGAGTCCGGGGGGCTCGGAAACACCATATATTTT
- TRBJ2-5 TRBV15 - CATSRGSGFQETQYF TGTGCCACCAGCAGAGGGTCCGGATTTCAAGAGACCCAGTACTTC
- TRBJ1-6 TRBV7-8 - CASSLRQTSSYNSPLHF TGTGCCAGCAGCCTGAGGCAGACGAGCTCCTATAATTCACCCCTCCACTTT
- TRBJ1-1 TRBV5-6 - CASSSLTGANTEAFF TGTGCCAGCAGCTCGCTGACAGGAGCAAACACTGAAGCTTTCTTT
- TRBJ2-1 TRBV19 - CASSVGTLDNEQFF TGTGCCAGTAGTGTCGGGACTCTGGACAATGAGCAGTTCTTC
- TRBJ1-5 TRBV28 - CASREGSNQPQHF TGTGCCAGCAGGGAAGGTAGTAATCAGCCCCAGCATTTT
TRBD2 TRBJ2-1 TRBV6-1 - CASSTRASGSNEQFF TGTGCCAGCAGCACCAGGGCTAGCGGGAGCAATGAGCAGTTCTTC
- TRBJ2-1 TRBV19 - CASSIDSSNSYNEQFF TGTGCCAGTAGTATAGATTCCAGCAACTCCTACAATGAGCAGTTCTTC
- TRBJ1-6 TRBV27 - CASSFYRPSTNNSPLHF TGTGCCAGCAGTTTCTATCGCCCCTCTACGAATAATTCACCCCTCCACTTT
- TRBJ2-7 TRBV18 - CASSPSTFEQYF TGTGCCAGCTCACCATCCACTTTCGAGCAGTACTTC
- TRBJ2-7 TRBV5-5 - CASSFRYPPKTSYEQYF TGTGCCAGCAGCTTCAGATATCCGCCAAAGACCTCCTACGAGCAGTACTTC
- TRBJ2-3 TRBV7-9 once CASTRQGTDTQYF TGTGCCAGCACGCGGCAGGGAACAGATACGCAGTATTTT
TRBD1 TRBJ1-2 TRBV7-2 - CASSSYSGGGYTF TGTGCCAGCAGCTCCTATTCAGGGGGTGGCTACACCTTC
- TRBJ2-1 TRBV7-8 - CASSFETSYNEQFF TGTGCCAGCAGCTTTGAGACCAGCTACAATGAGCAGTTCTTC
TRBD1 TRBJ2-7 TRBV30 once CAWSRDREIYEQYF TGTGCCTGGAGCCGGGACAGGGAGATCTACGAGCAGTACTTC
- TRBJ1-5 TRBV5-4 - CASSLDPGGREPQHF TGTGCCAGCAGCTTAGATCCGGGTGGGCGGGAGCCCCAGCATTTT
- TRBJ1-5 TRBV21-1 many CASSNSPGQDYQPQHF TGTGCCAGCAGCAACAGTCCGGGACAGGATTATCAGCCCCAGCATTTT
- TRBJ1-2 TRBV29-1 - CSVGQSNYGYTF TGCAGCGTTGGACAGAGCAACTATGGCTACACCTTC
- TRBJ1-6 TRBV28 once CASSLNNSPLHF TGTGCCAGCAGTCTAAACAATTCACCCCTCCACTTT
TRBD2 TRBJ2-1 TRBV25-1 - CASSPTSGGHNEQFF TGTGCCAGCAGTCCAACTAGCGGGGGCCACAATGAGCAGTTCTTC
- TRBJ1-1 TRBV20-1 - CSAHSAEAFF TGCAGTGCTCACAGTGCTGAAGCTTTCTTT
- TRBJ2-1 TRBV19 - CASTPRTEAEQFF TGTGCCAGTACCCCTCGGACAGAGGCTGAGCAGTTCTTC